This T cell receptor (beta chain) was profiled in a study of blood T cell repertoires in COVID-19. This table comes from immunoSEQ multiplex PCR, and its TCRdb copy is limited to in-frame clones, with some not included. The repertoire holds roughly 150,000 clones, with 84% as singletons. The CDR3 runs 16 residues. The germline CDR1 and CDR2 sequences are MDHEN and SYDVKM. V gave up 6 bases and J gave up 0 bases; unmatched junction bases: 6. The rearrangement uses TRBV28 and TRBJ1-4; 8 bases align to TRBD1. Sample: peripheral blood. The TCR comes from a man between 70 and 80 years old with active or convalescent COVID-19. CDR3 coding DNA: TGTGCCAGCAGAAGGACAGGGCGATCAACTAATGAAAAACTGTTTTTT. Its translation: CASRRTGRSTNEKLFF.